This paragraph covers one T cell receptor beta chain sequence. In its sample, this clonotype was seen many times. This clone's antigen is unknown. No base quality information exists; no much larger clone differs at one position. These reads were obtained on an Illumina HiSeq 2500. TCR beta libraries were prepared by quantitative 5'-RACE with molecular barcodes. From the authors' description of their analysis: Disease-linked TCR variants were identified with a new computational method built on a probabilistic model of VDJ rearrangement. TCRdb reworked the public reads: Q25 trimming with fastp, MiXCR clone assembly, productive beta chains retained. Rows matching on CDR3 protein sequence are summarized as one entry with the most common DNA and genes. The authors' filters were not applied to this entry. The sample records 350,000 or so distinct CDR3 sequences, approximately 10% of which are singletons. Roughly 9.5% of the sample rests with the top ten.

Cut back by 3 bases and 3 bases, the V and J ends lie 14 bases apart. There are 14 amino acids in the CDR3, from cysteine to phenylalanine inclusive. Only CDR3 DNA is held: 42 bases, read in frame from base 1. CDR1 and CDR2 are read off the germline V gene (reference sequence) as DFQATT and SNEGSKA. This entry belongs to a study of CD8 T cells in ankylosing spondylitis (dated by TCRdb to about 2017). For the wider study: To find TCR variants linked to disease, the study profiled T cell receptor beta repertoires in ankylosing spondylitis patients and healthy donors. Samples of peripheral blood were taken, and for ankylosing spondylitis patients, synovial fluid was collected as well. The full study cohort was made up of 25 ankylosing spondylitis patients and about a hundred healthy donors. The paper as a whole reports these results and caveats: According to the report, matched synovial fluid samples from ankylosing spondylitis patients were significantly enriched for the disease-linked clones. The disease-linked clones showed a CD8+ phenotype and occurred at relatively low frequencies in peripheral blood. A TCR beta motif made up of several highly homologous amino acid variants appeared to be characteristic of blood from ankylosing spondylitis patients. Some motif variants had previously been reported in the synovial fluid and blood of reactive arthritis patients, which suggests shared mechanisms of disease initiation.

This chain is built from TRBV20-1 and TRBJ1-1, with the D segment identity uncertain. Material: blood, either unsorted or a sorted T cell fraction (not recorded which). The sequence came from a female donor with ankylosing spondylitis or in good health (not recorded which). The DNA sequence is given as TGCAGTGCTAGGAGTGGACCTATGTACACTGAAGCTTTCTTT. This is translated as CSARSGPMYTEAFF.